The clone carrying this TCR beta chain was seen a single time. As yet, its antigen is unknown. These data belong to a study of cytomegalovirus exposure and HLA in healthy donors. Overall study findings and caveats: With DRB1 most and HLA-C fewest, TCR association rates differed between HLA loci in a later analysis. Cytomegalovirus association was assigned to more than 150 TCR beta chains. Earlier analysis looked at TCR beta V segments, and most were productive about 90% or about 30% of the time.

With 60 Vbeta and 13 Jbeta primers, the PCR was carried out. This table comes from immunoSEQ multiplex PCR, and its TCRdb copy is limited to in-frame clones, with some not included. The table lists 150,000 to 200,000 clones, about four fifths of them singletons. Input material: PBMCs. This TCR was recovered from a woman in her twenties or thirties in good health and CMV-seropositive.

CDR3 in amino acids: CASSSSGVYGYTF. The CDR3 coding sequence is TGTGCCAGCAGCTCCTCAGGGGTCTATGGCTACACCTTC. The J gene is TRBJ1-2, the V gene TRBV5-4; D possibly corresponds to TRBD1 (6 bases). The CDR3 is 13 residues long. Germline lookup yields CDR1 SGHNT and CDR2 YYREEE (reference sequence). V lost 3 bases and J lost 4, with 10 bases in between.